This T cell receptor (beta chain) was identified in a study of blood T cell repertoires in COVID-19. Study at large: The United States, Italy and Spain supplied acute and convalescent COVID-19 samples. PBMCs, B-cell-depleted T cells, or T cells provided the cDNA or gDNA that made up the material.

CDR1 is SEHNR, CDR2 FQNEAQ, per germline (reference sequence). V shed 4 bases and J shed 4 bases, with 10 bases lying between them. CDR3 length: 13 amino acids. Under the authors' procedure: Amplification from reference gene primers served as the basis for estimated nucleated cell counts. Libraries were prepared by immunoSEQ multiplex PCR; TCRdb keeps only in-frame clonotypes and omits some of them. V, J and clone size are those of that table, while D and trimming were read from the DNA. The sample shows 390,000 or so clones, about 83% of them seen only once. Each participant's cohort was designated according to participant-reported clinical history.

The chain recombines TRBV7-9 with TRBJ1-2, with TRBD1 as a possible D gene (5 bases). This TCR was recovered from a woman aged 45-60 years who had recovered from COVID-19. Sequenced: PBMCs or T cells enriched from blood (not recorded which). CDR3 nucleotide sequence: TGTGCCAGCAGCTCCCTACAGGTCTATGGCTACACCTTC. This translates into CASSSLQVYGYTF.